This T cell receptor beta chain was profiled in a study of cytotoxic CD8 clonotypes in ibrutinib-treated CLL. Study-level points and caveats: Lymph node repertoires were not studied, and sampling times were unmatched.

The CDR3 runs to 13 residues. Looked up from germline, CDR1 is SGHVS and CDR2 is FNYEAQ. V was cut by 5 bases and J by 6 bases, with 14 bases left in between. With regard to this clone: Its matching antigen is unknown.

TCRdb's copy holds only in-frame clones and misses some; the assay was immunoSEQ multiplex PCR. Of about 70,000 clones listed, about nine tenths are singletons. The V and J genes are TRBV7-6 and TRBJ2-7; D is possibly TRBD1 or TRBD2 (5 bases each). The sequence came from a human donor with chronic lymphocytic leukemia. Sequenced here: PBMCs, sampled after 12 months of ibrutinib treatment. As DNA, the CDR3 is TGTGCCAGCAGCCGAGAGGGGTTGAGCGAGCAGTACTTC. Translating it yields CASSREGLSEQYF.